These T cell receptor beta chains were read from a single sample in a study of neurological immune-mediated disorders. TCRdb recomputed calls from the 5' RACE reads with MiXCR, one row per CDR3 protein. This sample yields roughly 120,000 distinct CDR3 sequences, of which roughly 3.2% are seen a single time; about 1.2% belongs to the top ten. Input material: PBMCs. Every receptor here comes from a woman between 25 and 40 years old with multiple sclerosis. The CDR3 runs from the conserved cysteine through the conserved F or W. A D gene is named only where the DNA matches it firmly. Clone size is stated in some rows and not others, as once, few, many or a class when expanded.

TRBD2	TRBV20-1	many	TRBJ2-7	TGCAGTGCTTCCAGAGGACTAGCGGGTGAGCAGTACTTC	CSASRGLAGEQYF
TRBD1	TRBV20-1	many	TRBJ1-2	TGCAGTGCTTGGGACAGGCTTAACTATGGCTACACCTTC	CSAWDRLNYGYTF
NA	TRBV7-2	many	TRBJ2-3	TGTGCCAGCAGGTTAGAATTTACTAGCACAGATACGCAGTATTTT	CASRLEFTSTDTQYF
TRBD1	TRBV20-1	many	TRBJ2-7	TGCAGTGCTAGGACAGGGGGATCGGGGTTTGAGCAGTACTTC	CSARTGGSGFEQYF
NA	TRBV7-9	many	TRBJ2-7	TGTGCCAGCAGCTTAACATTCACCCTCACACGAAGACATCCGTCGCTCTACGAGCAGTACTTC	CASSLTFTLTRRHPSLYEQYF
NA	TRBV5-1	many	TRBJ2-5	TGCGCCAGCAGAGGGGGGAGCCGGCAAGAGACCCAGTACTTC	CASRGGSRQETQYF
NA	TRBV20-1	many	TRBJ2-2	TGCAGTGCTAGAAAGGGTGGGACGAACACCGGGGAGCTGTTTTTT	CSARKGGTNTGELFF
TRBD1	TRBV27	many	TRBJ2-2	TGTGCCAGCAGTTTTTCAGGGGGACGGAACACCGGGGAGCTGTTTTTT	CASSFSGGRNTGELFF
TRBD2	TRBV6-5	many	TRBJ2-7	TGTGCCAGCAGTTACGCTAGCGGGGGGGCATACGAGCAGTACTTC	CASSYASGGAYEQYF
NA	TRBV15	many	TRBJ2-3	TGTGCCACCAGCAGGGACTTCACAGATACGCAGTATTTT	CATSRDFTDTQYF
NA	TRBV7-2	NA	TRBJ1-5	TGTGCCAGCAGCTACGGCCAGCTAAATCAGCCCCAGCATTTT	CASSYGQLNQPQHF
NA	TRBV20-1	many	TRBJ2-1	TGCAGTGCTAGGGAGGACTTCTCCTACAATGAGCAGTTCTTC	CSAREDFSYNEQFF
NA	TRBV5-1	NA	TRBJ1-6	TGCGCCAGCAGCTTGGAGGGGGATCTAAATTCACACCTCCACTTT	CASSLEGDLNSHLHF
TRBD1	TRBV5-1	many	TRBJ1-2	TGCGCCAGCAAACCTGGACAGGGGGGTTTTGGCTACACCTTC	CASKPGQGGFGYTF
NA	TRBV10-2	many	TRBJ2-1	TGCGCCAGCAGTGATTGGGGCCCCTACAATGAGCAGTTCTTC	CASSDWGPYNEQFF
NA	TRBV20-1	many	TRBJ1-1	TGCAGTGCTAGAGAACTCAACACTGAAGCTTTCTTT	CSARELNTEAFF
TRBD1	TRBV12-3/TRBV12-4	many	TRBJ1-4	TGTGCCAGCAGTCTTCGACAGGGTAATGAAAAACTGTTTTTT	CASSLRQGNEKLFF
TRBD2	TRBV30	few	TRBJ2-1	TGTGCCTGGAATTCCGGGACTAGCGGGGAGAATGAGCAGTTCTTC	CAWNSGTSGENEQFF
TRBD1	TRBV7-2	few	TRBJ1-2	TGTGCCAGCAGCTGGGGACAGGGCTATGGCTACACCTTC	CASSWGQGYGYTF
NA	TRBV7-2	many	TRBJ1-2	TGTGCCAGCAGCTTATTGAACAGCCCCCCGTTCTATGGCTACACCTTC	CASSLLNSPPFYGYTF
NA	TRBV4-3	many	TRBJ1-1	TGCGCCAGCAGCCAAGAAAGGAGACAACTTCAAGCTTTCTTT	CASSQERRQLQAFF
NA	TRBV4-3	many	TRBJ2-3	TGCGCCAGCAGCCAATTAGAGTCAGATACGCAGTATTTT	CASSQLESDTQYF
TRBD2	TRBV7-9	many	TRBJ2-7	TGTGCCAGCAGCTTCGGGACTAGCGGCTACGAGCAGTACTTC	CASSFGTSGYEQYF
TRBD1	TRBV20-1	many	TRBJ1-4	TGCAGTGCTAGCAGGGGGGCAACTAATGAAAAACTGTTTTTT	CSASRGATNEKLFF
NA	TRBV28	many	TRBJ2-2	TGTGCCAGCAGTTTCGGTAGCGTACCCACCGGGGAGCTGTTTTTT	CASSFGSVPTGELFF
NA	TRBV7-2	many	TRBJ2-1	TGTGCCAGCAGCTTATTTTCCGTGTTGGGCAATGAGCAGTTCTTC	CASSLFSVLGNEQFF